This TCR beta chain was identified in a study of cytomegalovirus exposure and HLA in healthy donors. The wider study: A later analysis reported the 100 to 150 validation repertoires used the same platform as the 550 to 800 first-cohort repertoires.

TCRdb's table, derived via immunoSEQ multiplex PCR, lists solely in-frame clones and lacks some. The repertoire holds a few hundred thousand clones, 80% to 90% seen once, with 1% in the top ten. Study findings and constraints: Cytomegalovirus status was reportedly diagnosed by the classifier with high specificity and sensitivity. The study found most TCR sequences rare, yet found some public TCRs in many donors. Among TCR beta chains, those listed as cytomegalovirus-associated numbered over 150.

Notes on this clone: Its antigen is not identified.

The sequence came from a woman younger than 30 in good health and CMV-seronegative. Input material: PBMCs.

The DNA for the CDR3 is TGTGCCAGCAGTTACTCGAACAGGGAGATTGATACGCAGTATTTT. It encodes CASSYSNREIDTQYF. The chain couples TRBV6-6 to TRBJ2-3, with D tentatively TRBD1 (6 bases). The CDR3 consists of 15 residues. Germline CDR1 MNHNY, CDR2 SVGAGI (reference sequence). V dropped 0 bases and J dropped 6 bases, with 13 bases sitting between them.